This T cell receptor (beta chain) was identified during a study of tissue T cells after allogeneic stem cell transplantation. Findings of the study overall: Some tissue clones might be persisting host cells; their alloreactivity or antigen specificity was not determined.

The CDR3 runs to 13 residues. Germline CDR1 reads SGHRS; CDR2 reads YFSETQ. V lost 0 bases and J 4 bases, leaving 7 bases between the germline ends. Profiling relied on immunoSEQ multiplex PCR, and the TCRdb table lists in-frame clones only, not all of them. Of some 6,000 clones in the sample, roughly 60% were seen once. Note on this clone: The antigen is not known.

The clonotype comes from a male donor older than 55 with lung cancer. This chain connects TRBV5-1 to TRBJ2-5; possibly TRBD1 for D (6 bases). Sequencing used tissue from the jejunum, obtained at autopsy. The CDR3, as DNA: TGCGCCAGCAGCTTGGGAGGGGGAGAGACCCAGTACTTC. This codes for CASSLGGGETQYF.